The text below deals with one T cell receptor beta chain. This specimen belongs to a study of blood T cell repertoires in COVID-19. Study-wide background: Researchers got acute and convalescent COVID-19 samples from the United States, Italy and Spain. T cells, B-cell-depleted T cells, or PBMCs provided the cDNA or gDNA that served as material.

TCRdb's table, derived via immunoSEQ multiplex PCR, lists solely in-frame clones and lacks some. The table records hundreds of thousands of clones, about nine tenths of them present only once. The CDR3 totals 14 residues. V lost 6 bases to trimming and J lost 0 bases; unmatched junction nucleotides: 3. Germline V CDR1 and CDR2: SQVTM, ANQGSEA. The chain employs TRBV29-1 and TRBJ2-7; 12 positions match TRBD1. The sequence was collected from a woman aged 25-40 years with active or convalescent COVID-19. The sequencing sample was made of peripheral blood. The CDR3 spells CSVGTGGGSYEQYF. The CDR3 bases are TGCAGCGTAGGGACAGGGGGCGGCTCCTACGAGCAGTACTTC.